This T cell receptor beta chain was retrieved from a study of post-analysis software for immune sequencing data. General study findings and limits: Roughly 5 TRBV segments, TRBV5-6, TRBV5-1 and TRBV20-1 among them, were found more frequent in patients than controls. Normalized Chao1 diversity in multiple sclerosis patients fell significantly below that of controls. Co-batched samples clustered tightly together by F measure.

In the case of this clonotype: No antigen is known for it.

V trimming: 5 bases; J trimming: 6 bases; junction bases outside the gene matches: 8. The CDR3 is 14 residues long. Unique molecular identifiers featured in each of the TCR beta cDNA libraries. Starting from about 0.98 to 11 million T cells, the study yielded approximately 460,000 cDNA molecules. TCRdb re-called the PCR reads with MiXCR, one entry per CDR3 protein. Here the sample spans around 440,000 distinct CDR3 sequences, roughly 45% being singletons. The sequencing input was blood. The receptor comes from a girl aged 10 to 17 with multiple sclerosis. The chain joins TRBV12-3 or TRBV12-4 to TRBJ2-3; 7 positions agree with TRBD1. CDR3 sequence: CASSPRQGADTQYF. CDR3 in DNA: TGTGCCAGCAGTCCCCGACAGGGAGCGGATACGCAGTATTTT.